This T cell receptor beta chain emerged from a study of T-cell memory formation after mild COVID-19. Across the study: Clustering of TCRs was largely donor specific. Study conclusions and caveats: Clones from the second wave (peaking day 37) had unconfirmed SARS-CoV-2 specificity. That cross-reactive memory joined was suggested by some responding clones appearing in pre-infection memory.

5'RACE with constant-segment primers built TCRalpha and TCRbeta cDNA libraries with UMIs. One entry per CDR3 protein, called by TCRdb with MiXCR from the 5' RACE reads. The data show about 560,000 distinct CDR3 sequences, roughly 17% seen once. In the case of this clonotype: As yet, its antigen is unknown.

The CDR3 extends over 15 amino acids. CDR1 is MDHEN, CDR2 SYDVKM, per germline. The junction had 6 bases not matched to a gene; V was cut back by 5 bases and J by 2 bases. The sequence derives from an adult woman who had mild COVID-19 (a few samples of this study predate the infection). Cell type and time point are not known. This sequence joins TRBV28 and TRBJ2-3, with 8 positions matching TRBD2. The sequenced sample was PBMCs or a T cell subset sorted from them (not recorded which). Written as DNA, the CDR3 is TGTGCCAGCAGTCCTTCTAGCGGGTTCACAGATACGCAGTATTTT. Its protein product is CASSPSSGFTDTQYF.